Below are 22 T cell receptor beta chains sequenced from a single sample in a study of T cells in localized non-small cell lung cancer. Measured with immunoSEQ multiplex PCR; TCRdb has only the in-frame clones, and not every one. The data show about 74,000 clones, around 85% seen once. The sequencing used peripheral blood, collected before any cancer treatment. The receptor source for this set is an older female donor with stage I lung adenocarcinoma.

The chain combines TRBV9 with TRBJ2-1, with TRBD2 matching over 10 bases. This CDR3 has 15 amino acids. Unmatched junction bases numbered 4, after V lost 6 bases and J lost 1 base. Germline assignment: CDR1 SGDLS and CDR2 YYNGEE. The CDR3 bases are TGTGCCAGCACCGAACTAGCGGGGTCCTACAATGAGCAGTTCTTC. This codes for CASTELAGSYNEQFF.

J is TRBJ2-2 and V is TRBV7-3, with 7 bases lining up with TRBD2. The CDR3 loop spans 15 amino acids. The germline V gene encodes CDR1 SGHTA and CDR2 FQGTGA. Trimming took 5 bases from V and 2 from J; bases not matched to a gene: 5. The CDR3 DNA is TGTGCCAGCAGCCCCCCGGGGGGAAACACCGGGGAGCTGTTTTTT. Its translation: CASSPPGGNTGELFF.

This chain links TRBV5-4 with TRBJ2-7, with a possible D match to TRBD1 (6 bases). V lost 0 bases and J 0 bases, leaving 10 bases between the germline ends. Germline loops: CDR1 SGHNT, CDR2 YYREEE (reference sequence). The CDR3 extends over 15 amino acids. Written as DNA, the CDR3 is TGTGCCAGCAGCTTGGGGGCAGGGGCCTCCTACGAGCAGTACTTC. Its translation: CASSLGAGASYEQYF. Variable domain in full (rest from reference TRBV5-4 and TRBJ2-7): ETGVTQSPTHLIKTRGQQVTLRCSSQSGHNTVSWYQQALGQGPQFIFQYYREEENGRGNFPPRFSGLQFPNYSSELNVNALELDDSALYLCASSLGAGASYEQYFGPGTRLTVT.

The genes are TRBV18 and TRBJ1-2, with TRBD1 as a possible D gene (5 bases). The CDR3 sequence is 14 residues long. The V gene lost 1 base and the J gene lost 5 bases, with 11 bases spanning the gap. The V gene's germline CDR1 is KGHSH and CDR2 LQKENI. The CDR3 nucleotides read TGTGCCAGCTCACCACGCAGGGATGAGTATGGCTACACCTTC. Encoded protein: CASSPRRDEYGYTF. The variable domain in full, with the rest retrieved from reference TRBV18 and TRBJ1-2, is NAGVMQNPRHLVRRRGQEARLRCSPMKGHSHVYWYRQLPEEGLKFMVYLQKENIIDESGMPKERFSAEFPKEGPSILRIQQVVRGDSAAYFCASSPRRDEYGYTFGSGTRLTVV.

V usage is TRBV29-1 and J usage is TRBJ1-4, with D unclear. Germline V gives CDR1 SQVTM, CDR2 ANQGSEA. V was clipped by 7 bases and J by 0 bases, with 9 bases between them. The CDR3 has 13 amino acids. The CDR3 reads CSAEGPTNEKLFF. The DNA of the CDR3 is TGCAGCGCCGAAGGGCCAACTAATGAAAAACTGTTTTTT.

The rearrangement joins TRBV6-5 to TRBJ1-4; no clear D. V was shortened by 2 bases and J by 4 bases, with 8 bases between the two germline ends. In germline, CDR1 is MNHEY, CDR2 SVGAGI. The CDR3 sequence is 14 residues long. The CDR3 DNA is TGTGCCAGCAGTTACGGCAGGTTTAATGAAAAACTGTTTTTT. Translated, it gives CASSYGRFNEKLFF.

The J gene is TRBJ2-7, the V gene TRBV6-6; 10 bases are a match to TRBD1. This CDR3 is 15 amino acids long. J lost 3 bases, V lost 5 bases, and 7 bases had no gene match. Germline V gives CDR1 MNHNY, CDR2 SVGAGI (reference sequence). CDR3 DNA: TGTGCCAGCAGTACCCCGGGACAGGGGAACTACGAGCAGTACTTC. It encodes CASSTPGQGNYEQYF.

This chain connects TRBV10-1 to TRBJ2-3; TRBD2 agrees at 7 bases. Per the germline V gene, CDR1 is WNHNN and CDR2 is SYGVQD (reference sequence). This CDR3 is built from 19 residues. V gave up 6 bases and J gave up 0 bases; unmatched junction bases: 18. The CDR3 spells CASSDRMTGRGASTDTQYF. In DNA form, the CDR3 reads TGCGCCAGCAGCGACCGGATGACGGGGAGGGGTGCTAGCACAGATACGCAGTATTTT.

The chain couples TRBV5-1 to TRBJ2-7; TRBD1 matches 9 bases. With 5 bases clipped from V and 4 bases from J, the junction kept 10 bases outside the gene matches. The CDR3 is 15 residues long. The V gene's germline CDR1 is SGHRS and CDR2 YFSETQ. This chain's CDR3 is CASRPQGASGYEQYF. The CDR3 bases are TGCGCCAGCAGACCACAGGGGGCGTCGGGATACGAGCAGTACTTC.

The chain carries TRBV5-1 and TRBJ2-1, with 11 positions matching TRBD2. The CDR3 length is 14 residues. The ends lost 5 bases at V and 9 bases at J; junction bases unmatched: 7. Germline assignment: CDR1 SGHRS and CDR2 YFSETQ. CDR3 sequence (DNA): TGCGCCAGCAGTCCAAGACTAGCGGGATCTGAGCAGTTCTTC. It translates to CASSPRLAGSEQFF.

The gene calls are TRBV4-1 and TRBJ1-3; D is undetermined. CDR1 and CDR2 from the germline V gene are MGHRA and YSYEKL. Trimming took off 0 bases at V and 0 bases at J, with 12 bases between the two ends. This CDR3 is 17 amino acids long. CDR3 DNA sequence: TGCGCCAGCAGCCAAGACCACGTGTTAATCTCTGGAAACACCATATATTTT. Translation: CASSQDHVLISGNTIYF.

This sequence joins TRBV4-1 and TRBJ2-1; D possibly uses TRBD1 or TRBD2 (5 bases each). V shed 0 bases and J shed 14 bases, with 11 bases lying between them. This CDR3 is 12 amino acids long. CDR1 is MGHRA, CDR2 YSYEKL, per germline. The CDR3 spells CASSQDSGPKFF. DNA for the CDR3: TGCGCCAGCAGCCAAGACTCGGGACCCAAGTTCTTC.

V gene TRBV5-4 combines with J gene TRBJ2-7; D gene unclear. Trimming shortened V by 1 base and J by 5 bases, and 13 bases separated the two germline ends. This CDR3 has 14 amino acids. The germline gives CDR1 SGHNT, CDR2 YYREEE (reference sequence). CDR3 sequence reads: CASSLLSRTDEQYF. The CDR3 nucleotides are TGTGCCAGCAGCTTGCTTTCTAGGACCGACGAGCAGTACTTC.

The V gene is TRBV27, the J gene TRBJ1-6; weak D call: TRBD1 (5 bases). Germline V gives CDR1 MNHEY, CDR2 SMNVEV (reference sequence). The CDR3 runs to 14 residues. The V gene lost 0 bases and the J gene lost 9 bases, with 9 bases spanning the gap. CDR3 amino acids: CASSLSIRGSPLHF. CDR3 nucleotide sequence: TGTGCCAGCAGTTTATCAATAAGGGGTTCACCCCTCCACTTT.

This clone was found a few times. The rearrangement uses TRBV10-3 and TRBJ2-2; perhaps TRBD1 as D (6 bases). Germline CDR1 and CDR2: ENHRY and SYGVKD. The ends were cut back, 7 bases at V and 1 base at J, with 10 bases in the middle. CDR3 length: 14 amino acids. CDR3 region: CAIKPGQNTGELFF. In DNA, the CDR3 is TGTGCCATCAAACCGGGACAGAACACCGGGGAGCTGTTTTTT.

The chain combines TRBV7-3 with TRBJ2-3, with 11 bases matching TRBD2. Per germline, CDR1 SGHTA and CDR2 FQGTGA. V lost 0 bases and J lost 2; bases outside the gene matches: 7. The CDR3 length is 18 residues. CDR3 DNA sequence: TGTGCCAGCAGCTTAACGGGAACTAGCGGGGGAGTCACAGATACGCAGTATTTT. Translation: CASSLTGTSGGVTDTQYF.

This chain connects TRBV11-2 to TRBJ2-1, with D possibly TRBD1 on 6 matching bases. CDR1 and CDR2 from the germline V gene are SGHAT and FQNNGV. The CDR3 runs to 14 residues. V was pared by 4 bases and J by 5 bases, with 12 bases between. The CDR3 protein is CASSSSPGDNEQFF. For the CDR3, the DNA is TGTGCCAGCAGCTCATCTCCAGGGGACAATGAGCAGTTCTTC. Drawing the rest from reference TRBV11-2 and TRBJ2-1, the complete variable domain is EAGVAQSPRYKIIEKRQSVAFWCNPISGHATLYWYQQILGQGPKLLIQFQNNGVVDDSQLPKDRFSAERLKGVDSTLKIQPAKLEDSAVYLCASSSSPGDNEQFFGPGTRLTVL.

J is TRBJ2-2 and V is TRBV11-3; 10 bases match TRBD1. Germline CDR1 SGHNT, CDR2 YENEEA. This CDR3 spans 18 amino acids. V dropped 5 bases and J dropped 5; count of bases not matched to a gene: 14. The CDR3 bases are TGTGCCAGCAGCGCACCGACAGGGGGCGGAATCTTTACCGGGGAGCTGTTTTTT. It specifies CASSAPTGGGIFTGELFF.

The chain couples TRBV19 to TRBJ1-1; TRBD1 matches 7 bases. The J segment lost 5 bases and the V segment lost 3 bases, leaving 6 bases of the junction unmatched. The CDR3 sequence is 14 residues long. Germline V gives CDR1 LNHDA, CDR2 SQIVND (reference sequence). CDR3 DNA: TGTGCCAGTAGTATTCAGGGGGAGAGTACTGAAGCTTTCTTT. It encodes CASSIQGESTEAFF.

This clone was observed a single time. V usage is TRBV18 and J usage is TRBJ2-3; TRBD2 matches at 9 bases. Per the germline V gene, CDR1 is KGHSH and CDR2 is LQKENI. This CDR3 is built from 15 residues. The V gene end was trimmed by 5 bases and the J gene end by 2 bases; junction bases not matched to a gene: 5. The CDR3 nucleotides are TGTGCCAGCTCATCAAGCGGGGGGCACACAGATACGCAGTATTTT. Translating gives CASSSSGGHTDTQYF.

V usage is TRBV6-6 and J usage is TRBJ2-7, with a tentative D call TRBD1 (5 bases). CDR1 is MNHNY, CDR2 SVGAGI, per germline (reference sequence). The V end was cut by 5 bases, the J end by 4 bases, with 9 bases between. This CDR3 spans 12 amino acids. In DNA, the CDR3 is TGTGCCAGCAGTCCCGACAGATACGAGCAGTACTTC. Translated: CASSPDRYEQYF.

In this sample, this clone turned up a few times. The chain links TRBV6-6 to TRBJ2-1, with 8 bases identical to TRBD2. V was pared by 6 bases and J by 10 bases, with 8 bases of the junction left unmatched. Germline CDR1 reads MNHNY; CDR2 reads SVGAGI (reference sequence). The CDR3 is made up of 13 amino acids. The CDR3: CASRTGRAREQFF. The CDR3 nucleotides are TGTGCCAGCAGGACCGGGAGGGCAAGAGAGCAGTTCTTC.